Presented here are 28 T cell receptor beta chains from one specimen sequenced in a study of blood T cell repertoires in COVID-19. Repertoires were generated with immunoSEQ multiplex PCR, while TCRdb's copy carries only in-frame clones and drops some. The sample has about 400,000 clones, roughly 85% seen once. Material: peripheral blood. The receptors derive from a woman aged 30 to 39 with active or convalescent COVID-19.

The chain has TRBV3-1 (or the pseudogene TRBV3-2) and TRBJ1-2; TRBD1 aligns across 7 bases. After removal of 5 bases from V and 2 bases from J, the junction contained 8 bases not matched to a gene. CDR3 size: 15 residues. CDR1 is LGHDT, CDR2 YNNKEL, per germline (reference sequence). Here the CDR3 DNA reads TGTGCCAGCAGCGCACGAGCGACAGGGAACTATGGCTACACCTTC. Translating it yields CASSARATGNYGYTF.

The rearrangement links TRBV6-5 to TRBJ2-1; D not certain. The V gene's germline CDR1 is MNHEY and CDR2 SVGAGI. The CDR3 runs to 14 residues. V shed 4 bases and J shed 6 bases, with 13 bases lying between them. The DNA for the CDR3 is TGTGCCAGCAGTTGGGTACTGGGCCCCAATGAGCAGTTCTTC. It translates to CASSWVLGPNEQFF.

The chain couples TRBV6-2 or TRBV6-3 to TRBJ2-5, with 11 bases matching TRBD1. V lost 2 bases, J lost 1 base, and 3 bases stayed unmatched. There are 16 residues in the CDR3. Germline V CDR1 and CDR2: MNHEY, SVGEGT. The CDR3 here is CASSYGTGGFQETQYF. CDR3 sequence (DNA): TGTGCCAGCAGTTACGGGACAGGGGGATTCCAAGAGACCCAGTACTTC.

The gene calls are TRBV5-1 and TRBJ1-3, with 8 bases fitting TRBD1. The junction had 3 bases not matched to a gene; V was cut back by 4 bases and J by 3 bases. Germline loops: CDR1 SGHRS, CDR2 YFSETQ. CDR3 length: 14 amino acids. This CDR3 reads CASSPGTGGNTIYF. Written as DNA, the CDR3 is TGCGCCAGCAGCCCAGGGACAGGTGGAAACACCATATATTTT. Complete variable domain (other parts from reference TRBV5-1 and TRBJ1-3): KAGVTQTPRYLIKTRGQQVTLSCSPISGHRSVSWYQQTPGQGLQFLFEYFSETQRNKGNFPGRFSGRQFSNSRSEMNVSTLELGDSALYLCASSPGTGGNTIYFGEGSWLTVV.

In its sample, this clone was seen a few times. The chain couples TRBV11-2 to TRBJ2-1, with 11 bases identical to TRBD2. The germline CDR1 and CDR2 sequences are SGHAT and FQNNGV. The CDR3 is made up of 16 amino acids. Unmatched junction bases numbered 9, after V lost 7 bases and J lost 4 bases. The CDR3 protein is CASKILAGARYNEQFF. CDR3 sequence (DNA): TGTGCCAGCAAGATACTAGCGGGAGCGAGGTACAATGAGCAGTTCTTC.

J is TRBJ2-6 and V is TRBV18; no definite D call. This CDR3 has 15 residues. The germline CDR1 and CDR2 sequences are KGHSH and LQKENI. The ends were cut back, 5 bases at V and 1 base at J, with 9 bases in the middle. The CDR3 nucleotides are TGTGCCAGCTCAAAAGAGCTATCTGGGGCCAACGTCCTGACTTTC. The encoded protein is CASSKELSGANVLTF.

This chain joins TRBV5-1 and TRBJ2-5, with 7 bases matching TRBD1. CDR3 size: 14 residues. Germline loops: CDR1 SGHRS, CDR2 YFSETQ. Trimming took 1 base from V and 1 from J; bases not matched to a gene: 1. The CDR3 loop is CASSLRDSQETQYF. DNA for the CDR3: TGCGCCAGCAGCTTGAGGGACAGCCAAGAGACCCAGTACTTC. Combining the CDR3 with reference TRBV5-1 and TRBJ2-5 gives the whole variable domain KAGVTQTPRYLIKTRGQQVTLSCSPISGHRSVSWYQQTPGQGLQFLFEYFSETQRNKGNFPGRFSGRQFSNSRSEMNVSTLELGDSALYLCASSLRDSQETQYFGPGTRLLVL.

The chain has TRBV15 and TRBJ2-6; a weak D match, TRBD2 (5 bases). Between the trimmed V and J ends, which lost 4 bases and 2 bases, there was a span of 12 bases. The germline V gene encodes CDR1 LNHNV and CDR2 YYDKDF (reference sequence). CDR3 length: 16 residues. The CDR3, as DNA: TGTGCCACCAGCACTCGTTCCGGGGCTGGGGCCAACGTCCTGACTTTC. It translates to CATSTRSGAGANVLTF.

J is TRBJ1-1 and V is TRBV28; D unresolved. This CDR3 has 11 amino acids. Per the germline V gene, CDR1 is MDHEN and CDR2 is SYDVKM. V lost 5 bases and J lost 3, with 4 bases in between. CDR3 DNA sequence: TGTGCCAGCAGTCCGGACACTGAAGCTTTCTTT. Translating it yields CASSPDTEAFF.

The chain has TRBV27 and TRBJ1-5; D is unresolved. Germline CDR1 reads MNHEY; CDR2 reads SMNVEV (reference sequence). The CDR3 is 13 amino acids. V dropped 2 bases and J dropped 2 bases, with 4 bases sitting between them. CDR3 protein: CASSLSRNQPQHF. As DNA, the CDR3 is TGTGCCAGCAGTTTAAGCCGCAATCAGCCCCAGCATTTT.

The rearrangement joins TRBV11-2 to TRBJ2-2, with TRBD2 as a possible D gene (6 bases). Germline V gene lookup returns CDR1 SGHAT and CDR2 FQNNGV. There are 17 residues in the CDR3. The V gene lost 1 base and the J gene lost 3 bases, with 15 bases spanning the gap. The CDR3 region has the DNA TGTGCCAGCAGCTTAGGTTTTGGAGGGATAGACACCGGGGAGCTGTTTTTT. It translates to CASSLGFGGIDTGELFF.

This chain uses TRBV5-6 with TRBJ2-3; perhaps TRBD2 as D (5 bases). There are 15 residues in the CDR3. V lost 0 bases and J 8 bases, leaving 16 bases between the germline ends. The germline gives CDR1 SGHDT, CDR2 YYEEEE. CDR3 amino acids: CASSLDSLFAGTQYF. CDR3 nucleotide sequence: TGTGCCAGCAGCTTGGACAGTCTTTTTGCGGGTACGCAGTATTTT.

The rearrangement joins TRBV7-2 to TRBJ2-7, with a weak D call TRBD1 (6 bases). Deletions cut 1 base from V and 6 bases from J, with 16 bases between. The CDR3 length is 15 residues. Per germline, CDR1 SGHTA and CDR2 FQGNSA. The CDR3 loop is CASSLESQGYSEQYF. The CDR3 nucleotides are TGTGCCAGCAGCTTAGAAAGTCAGGGGTACAGCGAGCAGTACTTC.

This chain joins TRBV19 and TRBJ2-3, with D unclear. Trimming stripped 6 bases from V and 3 bases from J, with 13 bases between. The CDR3 runs to 14 residues. The germline gives CDR1 LNHDA, CDR2 SQIVND (reference sequence). The CDR3 protein is CASRRERETDTQYF. The DNA for the CDR3 is TGTGCCAGTAGACGAGAGCGTGAAACAGATACGCAGTATTTT.

This chain connects TRBV27 to TRBJ1-2; 7 positions match TRBD1. V shed 1 base and J 0 bases; nucleotides not matched to a gene: 5. The CDR3 covers 16 residues. The germline V gene encodes CDR1 MNHEY and CDR2 SMNVEV (reference sequence). For the CDR3, the DNA is TGTGCCAGCAGTTTATTGGCAGGGACAGCTAACTATGGCTACACCTTC. Protein sequence: CASSLLAGTANYGYTF.

As DNA, the CDR3 is TGCGCCAGCAGCTTCATGAACACTGAAGCTTTCTTT. Translating it yields CASSFMNTEAFF. This sequence joins TRBV4-1 and TRBJ1-1; unclear D gene. This CDR3 has 12 residues. Germline V gene sequence: CDR1 MGHRA, CDR2 YSYEKL. Trimming left V 5 bases short and J 0 bases short, with 4 bases between.

The chain has TRBV18 and TRBJ2-2; D gene ambiguous. Germline CDR1 reads KGHSH; CDR2 reads LQKENI. Deletions cut 3 bases from V and 2 bases from J, with 7 bases between. The CDR3 sequence is 14 residues long. This CDR3 reads CASSPSHNTGELFF. For the CDR3, the DNA is TGTGCCAGCTCACCGTCACATAACACCGGGGAGCTGTTTTTT.

V usage is TRBV10-3 and J usage is TRBJ2-6; 7 nucleotides line up with TRBD1. V gave up 10 bases and J gave up 0 bases; unmatched junction bases: 9. Germline CDR1 reads ENHRY; CDR2 reads SYGVKD. CDR3 length: 16 residues. The CDR3 spells CANGQETRSGANVLTF. The CDR3 DNA sequence: TGTGCCAACGGACAGGAAACCCGCTCTGGGGCCAACGTCCTGACTTTC.

The chain is built from TRBV6-5 and TRBJ1-4; 8 bases match TRBD1. CDR1 and CDR2 (germline): MNHEY, SVGAGI. J gave up 8 bases and V 6 bases, and 11 bases lay outside the gene matches. This CDR3 region has 15 residues. The chain's CDR3 is CASSTRQGRLEKLFF. CDR3 in DNA: TGTGCCAGCAGCACACGACAGGGGCGCCTGGAAAAACTGTTTTTT.

This clone was found once. The chain couples TRBV5-1 to TRBJ1-2; 8 bases line up with TRBD1. Germline-derived CDR1 and CDR2 are SGHRS and YFSETQ. V was clipped by 3 bases and J by 6 bases; unmatched bases: 10. This CDR3 has 15 residues. The CDR3 spells CASSSTGGQSDGYTF. Here the CDR3 DNA reads TGCGCCAGCAGCTCTACAGGGGGTCAAAGCGATGGCTACACCTTC.

This clone was seen just once. The chain uses TRBV18 and TRBJ1-5; TRBD1 matches at 8 bases. Germline V gene lookup returns CDR1 KGHSH and CDR2 LQKENI. Trimming cost V 3 bases and J 6 bases; bases outside gene matches: 4. The CDR3 loop spans 14 amino acids. The chain's CDR3 is CASSPDRVVQPQHF. The CDR3 DNA follows: TGTGCCAGCTCACCGGACAGGGTCGTTCAGCCCCAGCATTTT.

V and J are TRBV2 and TRBJ2-7; D uncertain. CDR3 length: 15 amino acids. V lost 5 bases, J lost 1 base, and 15 bases lay in between. CDR1 and CDR2 (germline): SNHLY, FYNNEI. This CDR3 is CASSQSVGASYEQYF. CDR3 bases: TGTGCCAGCAGTCAGTCGGTGGGCGCTTCCTACGAGCAGTACTTC.

The chain carries TRBV19 and TRBJ1-2, with 9 bases identical to TRBD1. Trimming took 9 bases from V and 2 from J; bases not matched to a gene: 16. There are 17 residues in the CDR3. Germline CDR1 reads LNHDA; CDR2 reads SQIVND (reference sequence). The CDR3: CASRIPPGTGLNYGYTF. CDR3 nucleotides: TGTGCCAGCCGAATACCCCCGGGGACAGGGCTAAACTATGGCTACACCTTC.

The rearrangement uses TRBV27 and TRBJ2-3; possibly TRBD1 for D (6 bases). CDR3 size: 15 residues. CDR1 and CDR2 from the germline V gene are MNHEY and SMNVEV (reference sequence). Deletions cut 6 bases from V and 4 bases from J, with 17 bases between. CDR3 residues: CASRPGQYQPDTQYF. The CDR3 region has the DNA TGTGCCAGCAGGCCGGGACAATATCAACCAGATACGCAGTATTTT.

CDR3 DNA: TGTGCCAGCAGTTTATCGAGGGGGAGGGAGTACTTC. Translating it yields CASSLSRGREYF. This rearrangement joins TRBV27 to TRBJ2-7; TRBD2 is a possible D gene (7 bases). Germline CDR1 is MNHEY and CDR2 is SMNVEV (reference sequence). The CDR3 runs to 12 residues. The V end was cut by 0 bases, the J end by 11 bases, with 11 bases between.

This rearrangement joins TRBV4-1 to TRBJ1-1; 7 bases are shared with TRBD1. The CDR3 is made up of 13 amino acids. In germline, CDR1 is MGHRA, CDR2 YSYEKL. J gave up 4 bases and V 5 bases, and 4 bases lay outside the gene matches. The CDR3 nucleotides read TGCGCCAGCAGCTTAGGGACAGCCACTGAAGCTTTCTTT. Its translation: CASSLGTATEAFF.

The chain recombines TRBV12-3 or TRBV12-4 with TRBJ2-3; no clear D gene. V gave up 6 bases and J gave up 5 bases, with 6 bases separating them. The CDR3 covers 11 residues. The CDR3 spells CASSTGDTQYF. The DNA for the CDR3 is TGTGCCAGCAGCACCGGAGATACGCAGTATTTT.

A single count supports this clone. The chain couples TRBV27 to TRBJ2-7, with 9 positions matching TRBD1. Trimming cost V 8 bases and J 4 bases; bases outside gene matches: 9. The CDR3 has 14 residues. Germline lookup yields CDR1 MNHEY and CDR2 SMNVEV (reference sequence). The CDR3 DNA sequence: TGTGCCAGCGGGGGGACAGGGAGTCCATACGAGCAGTACTTC. This translates into CASGGTGSPYEQYF.